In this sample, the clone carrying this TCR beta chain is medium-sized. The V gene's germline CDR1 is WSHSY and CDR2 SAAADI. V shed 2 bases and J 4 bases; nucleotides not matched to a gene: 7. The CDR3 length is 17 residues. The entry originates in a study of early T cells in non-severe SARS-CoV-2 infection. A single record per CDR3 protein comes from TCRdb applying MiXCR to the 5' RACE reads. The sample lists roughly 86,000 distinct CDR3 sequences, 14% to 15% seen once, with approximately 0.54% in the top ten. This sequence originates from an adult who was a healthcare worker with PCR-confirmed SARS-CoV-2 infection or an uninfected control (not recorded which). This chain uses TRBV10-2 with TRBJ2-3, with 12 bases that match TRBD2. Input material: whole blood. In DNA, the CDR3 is TGCGCCAGCAGTGAGCCCCTAGCGGGGGGGAGGGCAGATACGCAGTATTTT. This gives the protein CASSEPLAGGRADTQYF.